The T cell receptor (beta chain) described here comes from a study of blood T cell repertoires in COVID-19. Study in general: The cDNA or gDNA used as material had been derived from T cells, B-cell-depleted T cells, or PBMCs.

This clone was detected only once. Trimming removed 1 base at V and 5 bases at J, with 15 bases between. The CDR3 loop spans 15 amino acids. Germline CDR1 is LNHNV and CDR2 is YYDKDF (reference sequence). Sequencing was performed with immunoSEQ multiplex PCR; in TCRdb, only in-frame clones are kept and a portion is missing. The sample consists of 200,000 or so clones, approximately 82% of them appearing once. This TCR was sampled from a human donor with acute or convalescent COVID-19. The donor label of this sample is uncertain. The gene calls are TRBV15 and TRBJ2-7, with a weak D call TRBD1 (6 bases). Sequencing was performed on peripheral blood. CDR3 amino acids: CATSRVQGQTDEQYF. The CDR3 DNA sequence: TGTGCCACCAGCAGAGTCCAGGGGCAGACGGACGAGCAGTACTTC.